This is a list of T cell receptor beta chains from one sample in a study of metastatic and nonmetastatic thyroid tumors. With MiXCR, TCRdb called clones anew from the PCR reads. Among fewer than 20,000 clones listed, roughly 23% were seen once. The sequencing input was tumor tissue. The receptors here all came from a female donor with papillary thyroid cancer or a benign thyroid nodule (not recorded which). Some clones in this sample may be carry-over from other donors' samples. The CDR3 runs from the conserved cysteine through the conserved F or W. The D gene is left open where the match is weak. Size tells how often a clone was seen (once, few, many) or the class of an expanded clone, and some rows leave it out.

d_gene,j_gene,v_gene,abundance,CDR3nt,CDR3aa
TRBD1,TRBJ1-6,TRBV6-1,many,TGTGCCAGCAGCTCGGGACAGAATAATTCACCCCTCCACTTT,CASSSGQNNSPLHF
TRBD2,TRBJ2-1,TRBV28,.,TGTGCCAGCAGGGCCGGGACTAGCGGGAGCAATGAGCAGTTCTTC,CASRAGTSGSNEQFF
TRBD2,TRBJ2-1,TRBV6-5,many,TGTGCCAGCAGTTACTCCCCCGGGGGGTGGGAGCAGTTCTTC,CASSYSPGGWEQFF
TRBD1,TRBJ1-3,TRBV30,many,TGTGCCTGGGGACAGGACAATTCCCTTTATTTT,CAWGQDNSLYF
TRBD1,TRBJ2-7,TRBV2,many,TGTGCCAGCAGTGAATGGGGACAGGTAAAACACGAGCAGTACTTC,CASSEWGQVKHEQYF
.,TRBJ1-1,TRBV6-1,many,TGTGCCAGCAGTGTATGGCCCACTGAAGCTTTCTTT,CASSVWPTEAFF
.,TRBJ2-7,TRBV2,few,TGTGCCAGCAGTGGGGGGGTTCCCTACGAGCAGTACTTC,CASSGGVPYEQYF
.,TRBJ2-7,TRBV4-3,many,TGCGCCAGCAGCCAAGGGGCGGCCTCCTACGAGCAGTACTTC,CASSQGAASYEQYF
TRBD1,TRBJ1-6,TRBV6-1,few,TGTGCCAGCAGCCAAACGACAGGGTCTAATTCACCCCTCCACTTT,CASSQTTGSNSPLHF
.,TRBJ2-7,TRBV28,large,TGTGCCAGCAGTTTTAGGACCTACGAGCAGTACTTC,CASSFRTYEQYF
TRBD1,TRBJ1-2,TRBV18,many,TGTGCCAGCTCACGTGACAGGGGAGATGGCTACACCTTC,CASSRDRGDGYTF
TRBD2,TRBJ2-3,TRBV20-1,medium-sized,TGCAGTGCCTGGACTAGCGGGAAGTCCACAGATACGCAGTATTTT,CSAWTSGKSTDTQYF
TRBD1,TRBJ1-2,TRBV14,many,TGTGCCAGCAGCCCCTTGGACAGGCTCTATGGCTACACCTTC,CASSPLDRLYGYTF
TRBD1,TRBJ1-5,TRBV12-3/TRBV12-4,many,TGTGCCAGCAGCCCCGGTGGGACAGGGCTTCAGCCCCAGCATTTT,CASSPGGTGLQPQHF
TRBD2,TRBJ2-1,TRBV6-1,many,TGTGCCAGCAGTTTTTTAGCGGGGGGGGAGCAGTTCTTC,CASSFLAGGEQFF
.,TRBJ2-7,TRBV3-1,few,TGTGCCAGCAGTCAACCATATGCCCCGAGGCGCCACTCCTACGAGCAGTACTTC,CASSQPYAPRRHSYEQYF
.,TRBJ1-5,TRBV28,few,TGTGCCAGCCTCCAAGCGTGTGTCCAGCCCCAGCATTTT,CASLQACVQPQHF
TRBD2,TRBJ2-7,TRBV28,many,TGTGCCAGCAGTTTATATCCCGGGGCGGGGGGCGAGCAGTACTTC,CASSLYPGAGGEQYF
TRBD2,TRBJ2-7,TRBV2,many,TGTGCCAGCAGTGCAGCCCCTAGCGGGAGTAAGTACTTC,CASSAAPSGSKYF
TRBD2,TRBJ2-7,TRBV19,few,TGTGCCAGTAGTAAGGGACTAGCTGGCGAGCAGTACTTC,CASSKGLAGEQYF
.,TRBJ2-3,TRBV11-2,.,TGTGCCAGCACCCAAGGACTTTTTGGCACAGATACGCAGTATTTT,CASTQGLFGTDTQYF
TRBD1,TRBJ2-5,TRBV6-1,.,TGTGCCAGCAGTGAGTACAGGGGTGAGACCCAGTACTTC,CASSEYRGETQYF
.,TRBJ2-1,TRBV7-9,medium-sized,TGTGCCAGCAGCTTAGCCAGGGATAATGAGCAGTTCTTC,CASSLARDNEQFF
TRBD1,TRBJ1-1,TRBV5-4,.,TGTGCCAGCAGCTCCCTCCGGGACAGGGGGGAGGACACTGAAGCTTTCTTT,CASSSLRDRGEDTEAFF
.,TRBJ2-5,TRBV5-1,.,TGCGCCAGCAGCGGGGCAAATAGACCCCAAGAGACCCAGTACTTC,CASSGANRPQETQYF
.,TRBJ1-4,TRBV12-3/TRBV12-4,.,TGTGCCAGCAGTTTAGCCGAAAATGAAAAACTGTTTTTT,CASSLAENEKLFF